The source of this T cell receptor beta chain is a study of T-cell reconstitution after alpha-beta-depleted transplantation in children. As to this clonotype: The antigen is undetermined.

Molecular barcoding with unique molecular identifiers was used for the TCRbeta library. TCRdb processed the PCR reads anew with MiXCR; each CDR3 protein has one entry. The data contain fewer than 150,000 distinct CDR3 sequences, under 30% of them singletons. Study-level results: Elevated TCRbeta diversity at day 60 was traced, in some patients, to surviving recipient T cells and thymic progenitors.

The TCR was taken from a male patient aged 2-15 years who had a stem cell transplant for chronic granulomatous disease, so the T cells may come from the graft donor. The source material was PBMCs, mostly from graft donor cells, sampled 180 days after TCRalphabeta/CD19-depleted stem cell transplant.

CDR3 DNA: TGTGCCAGCAGCCTCAAACAGGGCCATAACTATGGCTACACCTTC. Its protein is CASSLKQGHNYGYTF. The chain joins TRBV12-3 or TRBV12-4 to TRBJ1-2, with a tentative D call TRBD1 (6 bases). V was trimmed by 6 bases and J by 1 base, leaving 15 bases between them. The CDR3 loop spans 15 amino acids.